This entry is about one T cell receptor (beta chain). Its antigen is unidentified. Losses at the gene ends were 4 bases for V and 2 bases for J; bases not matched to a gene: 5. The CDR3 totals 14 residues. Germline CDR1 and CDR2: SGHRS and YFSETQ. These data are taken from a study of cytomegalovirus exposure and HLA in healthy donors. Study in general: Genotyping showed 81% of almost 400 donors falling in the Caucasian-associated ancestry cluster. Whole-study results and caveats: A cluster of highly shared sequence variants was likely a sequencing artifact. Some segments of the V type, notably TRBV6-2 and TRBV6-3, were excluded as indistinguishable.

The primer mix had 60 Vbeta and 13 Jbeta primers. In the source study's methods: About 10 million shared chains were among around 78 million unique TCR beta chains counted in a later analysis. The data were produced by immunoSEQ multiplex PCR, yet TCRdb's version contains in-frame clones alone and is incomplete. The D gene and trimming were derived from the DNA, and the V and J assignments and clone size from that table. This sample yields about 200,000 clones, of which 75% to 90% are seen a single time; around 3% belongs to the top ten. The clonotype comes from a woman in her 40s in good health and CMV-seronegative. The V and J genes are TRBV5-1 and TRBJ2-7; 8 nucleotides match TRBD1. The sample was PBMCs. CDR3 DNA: TGCGCCAGCAGCCTACAGACAGGGGCCTACGAGCAGTACTTC. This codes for CASSLQTGAYEQYF.